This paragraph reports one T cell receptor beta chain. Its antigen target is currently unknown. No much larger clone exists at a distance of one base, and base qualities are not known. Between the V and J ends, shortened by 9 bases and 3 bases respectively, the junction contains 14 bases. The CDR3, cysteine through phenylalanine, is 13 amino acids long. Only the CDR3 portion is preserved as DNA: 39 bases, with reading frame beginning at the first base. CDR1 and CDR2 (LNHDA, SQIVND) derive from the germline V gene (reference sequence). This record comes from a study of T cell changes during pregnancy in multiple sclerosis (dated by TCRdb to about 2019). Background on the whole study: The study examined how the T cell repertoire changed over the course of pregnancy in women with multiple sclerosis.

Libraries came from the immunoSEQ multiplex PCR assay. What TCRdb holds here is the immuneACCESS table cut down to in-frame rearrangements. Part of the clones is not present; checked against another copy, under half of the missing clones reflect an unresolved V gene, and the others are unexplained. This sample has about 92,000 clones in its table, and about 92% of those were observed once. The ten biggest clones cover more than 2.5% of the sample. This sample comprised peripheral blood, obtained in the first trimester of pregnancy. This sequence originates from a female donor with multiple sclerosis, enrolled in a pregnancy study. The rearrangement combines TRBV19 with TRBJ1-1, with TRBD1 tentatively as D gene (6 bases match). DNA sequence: TGTGCCAGCGTCCAGGGGTTCTACACTGAAGCTTTCTTT. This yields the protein CASVQGFYTEAFF.